This T cell receptor (beta chain) stems from a study of blood T cell repertoires in COVID-19. Trimming cost V 7 bases and J 5 bases; bases outside gene matches: 13. CDR3 length: 16 residues. CDR1 is LGHNT, CDR2 FRNRAP, per germline. Original processing notes: How many nucleated cells were present was estimated from reference gene primer amplification. Assay used: immunoSEQ multiplex PCR; TCRdb lists only in-frame clones, some missing. V, J and clone size reflect that table, while D and trimming were determined from the DNA. The sample lists 65,000 to 90,000 clones; approximately 92% were seen once. The sample taken for sequencing was peripheral blood. The gene calls are TRBV12-5 and TRBJ1-1; 10 positions match TRBD1. The receptor comes from a human donor in a cohort sampled during active COVID-19. CDR3 protein: CASASIFGTGVTEAFF. CDR3 nucleotides: TGTGCTAGTGCCTCCATTTTTGGGACAGGGGTAACTGAAGCTTTCTTT.